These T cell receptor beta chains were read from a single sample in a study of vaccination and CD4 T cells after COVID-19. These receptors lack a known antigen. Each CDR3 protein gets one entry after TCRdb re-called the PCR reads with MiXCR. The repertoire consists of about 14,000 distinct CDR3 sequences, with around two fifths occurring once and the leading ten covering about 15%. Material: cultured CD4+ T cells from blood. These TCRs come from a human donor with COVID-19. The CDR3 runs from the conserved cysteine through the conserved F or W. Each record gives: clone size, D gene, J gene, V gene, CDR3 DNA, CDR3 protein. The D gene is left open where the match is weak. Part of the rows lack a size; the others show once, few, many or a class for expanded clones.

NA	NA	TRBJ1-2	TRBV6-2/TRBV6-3	TGTGCCACCGAAGGGGATCTCTATGGCTACACCTTC	CATEGDLYGYTF
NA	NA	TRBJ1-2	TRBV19	TGTGCCAGTAGTTCGCGGGCAGGGTATAACTATGGCTACACCTTC	CASSSRAGYNYGYTF
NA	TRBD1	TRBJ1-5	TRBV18	TGTGCCAGCTCACGACAGGGCGTCGGCAATCAGCCCCAGCATTTT	CASSRQGVGNQPQHF
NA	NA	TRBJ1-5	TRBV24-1	TGTGCCACCAGTGCCCCAAGTCAAAATCAGCCCCAGCATTTT	CATSAPSQNQPQHF
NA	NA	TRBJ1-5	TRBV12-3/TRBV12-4	TGTGCCAGCAGTTTCGGGGGCCAGCAGCCCCAGCATTTT	CASSFGGQQPQHF
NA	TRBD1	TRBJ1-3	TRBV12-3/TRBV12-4	TGTGCCAGCAGTTTCCGACAGGGAGCCGGAAACACCATATATTTT	CASSFRQGAGNTIYF
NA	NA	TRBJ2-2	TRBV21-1	TGTGCCAGCAGCTCCCGGACAGGGTGTACCGGGGAGCTGTTTTTT	CASSSRTGCTGELFF
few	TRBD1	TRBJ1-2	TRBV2	TGTGCCAGCAGTGAGGTCAGGACAGGGATCGCTGGCTACACCTTC	CASSEVRTGIAGYTF
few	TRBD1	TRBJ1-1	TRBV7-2	TGTGCCAGCAGCTTAGCCGTGGCAGGGGGCGGCACTGAAGCTTTCTTT	CASSLAVAGGGTEAFF
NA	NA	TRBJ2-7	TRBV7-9	TGTGCCAGCAGCTTAGGGGTGGGCACCATCTACGAGCAGTACTTC	CASSLGVGTIYEQYF
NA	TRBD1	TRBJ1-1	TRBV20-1	TGCAGTGCTAGAAAAGACAGGGTCACTGAAGCTTTCTTT	CSARKDRVTEAFF
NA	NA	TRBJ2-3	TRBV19	TGTGCCAGTAGTATAGTGTTACTTTCCACAGATACGCAGTATTTT	CASSIVLLSTDTQYF
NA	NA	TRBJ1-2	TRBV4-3	TGCGCCAGCAGCCAACAGGGTGACTATGGCTACACCTTC	CASSQQGDYGYTF
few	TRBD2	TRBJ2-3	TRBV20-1	TGCAGTGCTACCGCAATCCTAGCGTCCGGGGGGGCAGATACGCAGTATTTT	CSATAILASGGADTQYF
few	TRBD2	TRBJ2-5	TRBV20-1	TGCAGTGCTAGAGATCGGGTTCTAGCGGGGGCCTCTGGGACCCAGTACTTC	CSARDRVLAGASGTQYF
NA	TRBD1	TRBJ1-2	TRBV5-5	TGTGCCAGCAGCTTTAACAGGGGGCTGGGAGGCTACACCTTC	CASSFNRGLGGYTF
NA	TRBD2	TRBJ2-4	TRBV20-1	TGCAGTGCTAGAGATCGGACTAGCGGGGGGGCGAACATTCAGTACTTC	CSARDRTSGGANIQYF
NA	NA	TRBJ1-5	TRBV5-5	TGTGCCAGCAGCTTGATTATTGGGGATAGCAATCAGCCCCAGCATTTT	CASSLIIGDSNQPQHF
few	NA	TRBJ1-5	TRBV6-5	TGTGCCAGCAGTTACACTCAGGGGAAGGGGCAGCCCCAGCATTTT	CASSYTQGKGQPQHF
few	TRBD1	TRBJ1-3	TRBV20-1	TGCAGTGCTAGAGTGAACAGGGGGACCGGAAACACCATATATTTT	CSARVNRGTGNTIYF
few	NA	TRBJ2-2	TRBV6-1	TGTGCCAGCAGACCTAAACAGGACGCTAACACCGGGGAGCTGTTTTTT	CASRPKQDANTGELFF
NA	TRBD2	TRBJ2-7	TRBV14	TGTGCCAGCAGCCCCCTTGGGGCGGGGGGGCAAGTCGAGCAGTACTTC	CASSPLGAGGQVEQYF
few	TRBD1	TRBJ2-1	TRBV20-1	TGCAGTGCTAGACTCAGGGCCAGGGGGAATGAGCAGTTCTTC	CSARLRARGNEQFF
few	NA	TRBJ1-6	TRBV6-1	TGTGCCAGCAGTGACCCGAATTCACCCCTCCACTTT	CASSDPNSPLHF
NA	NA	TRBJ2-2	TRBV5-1	TGCGCCAGCAGCTTGGAAGGGAACACCGGGGAGCTGTTTTTT	CASSLEGNTGELFF
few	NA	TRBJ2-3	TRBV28	TGTGCCAGCAGCCGACCCATACCTACAGATACGCAGTATTTT	CASSRPIPTDTQYF
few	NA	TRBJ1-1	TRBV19	TGTGCCAGTAGTATAGGACAGTTGAACACTGAAGCTTTCTTT	CASSIGQLNTEAFF
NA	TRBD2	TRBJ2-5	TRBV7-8	TGTGCCAGCAGCATGGGACTAGCGGTTCAAGAGACCCAGTACTTC	CASSMGLAVQETQYF
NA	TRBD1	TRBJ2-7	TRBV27	TGTGCCACCAAGGGGGACAGGGGCGCGTCCTACGAGCAGTACTTC	CATKGDRGASYEQYF
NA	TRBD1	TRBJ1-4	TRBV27	TGTGCCAGCAGTTTAACCCGACAGGGATGGGAAAAACTGTTTTTT	CASSLTRQGWEKLFF
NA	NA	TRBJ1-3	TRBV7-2	TGTGCCAGCAGCTTCGGGGGGGTTTCTGGAAACACCATATATTTT	CASSFGGVSGNTIYF
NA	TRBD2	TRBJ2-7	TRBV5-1	TGCGCCACCTCAATTAGCGGGGGGAAAGACGAGCAGTACTTC	CATSISGGKDEQYF
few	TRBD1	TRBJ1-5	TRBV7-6	TGTGCCAGCGGACAGGTCGATCAGCCCCAGCATTTT	CASGQVDQPQHF
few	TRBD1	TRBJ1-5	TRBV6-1	TGTGCCAGCAGTAAACAGGGGAATGGCAATCAGCCCCAGCATTTT	CASSKQGNGNQPQHF
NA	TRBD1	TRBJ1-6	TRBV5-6	TGTGCCAGCACCCTAAATGCGGGACAGCAAAATTCACCCCTCCACTTT	CASTLNAGQQNSPLHF
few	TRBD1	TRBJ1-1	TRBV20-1	TGCAGTGCTAGATACAGGGGGATGAACACTGAAGCTTTCTTT	CSARYRGMNTEAFF
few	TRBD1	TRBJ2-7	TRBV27	TGTGCCAGCAGTATGGGCTATAGCGACAGGGGGTACGAGCAGTACTTC	CASSMGYSDRGYEQYF
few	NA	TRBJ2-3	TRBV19	TGTGCCAGTAGTATTCCCGGGGAAGGGAGCACAGATACGCAGTATTTT	CASSIPGEGSTDTQYF
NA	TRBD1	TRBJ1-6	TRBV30	TGTGCCTGGAGGGGACAGGGGAGGAATTCACCCCTCCACTTT	CAWRGQGRNSPLHF
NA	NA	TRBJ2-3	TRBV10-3	TGTGCCATCAGTGGGGGGGATACGCAGTATTTT	CAISGGDTQYF
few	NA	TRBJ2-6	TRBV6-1	TGTGCCAGCAGTGAACAGTACTTTCAATGGTCTGGGGCCAACGTCCTGACTTTC	CASSEQYFQWSGANVLTF
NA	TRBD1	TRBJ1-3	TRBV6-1	TGTGCCAGCAGTGAAGCGGGGACAGAATACACCATATATTTT	CASSEAGTEYTIYF
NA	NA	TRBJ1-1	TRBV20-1	TGCAGTGCTACAAAAGGATCGGGCACTGAAGCTTTCTTT	CSATKGSGTEAFF
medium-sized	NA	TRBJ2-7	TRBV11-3	TGTGCCAGCAGCCGATATCTAACCGGGACCCCGAGCTCCTACGAGCAGTACTTC	CASSRYLTGTPSSYEQYF
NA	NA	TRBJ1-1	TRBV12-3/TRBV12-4	TGTGCCAGCAGTTTTAGAAGGGGAATGAACACTGAAGCTTTCTTT	CASSFRRGMNTEAFF
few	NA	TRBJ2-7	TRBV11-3	TGTGCCAGCAGCATACAGGGTAAGGCCTACGAGCAGTACTTC	CASSIQGKAYEQYF
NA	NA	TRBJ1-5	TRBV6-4	TGTGCCAGCATCCGGGGACAAGATTCAATCAATCAGCCCCAGCATTTT	CASIRGQDSINQPQHF
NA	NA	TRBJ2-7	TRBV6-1	TGTGCCAGCACAGGCACAGGGATGGGGGAGCAGTACTTC	CASTGTGMGEQYF
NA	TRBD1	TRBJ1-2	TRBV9	TGTGCCAGCAGCCAGACAGGGTCAGCTAACTATGGCTACACCTTC	CASSQTGSANYGYTF
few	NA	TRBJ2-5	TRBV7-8	TGTGCCAGCAGCTTAGAACTAGCAGAGACCCAGTACTTC	CASSLELAETQYF